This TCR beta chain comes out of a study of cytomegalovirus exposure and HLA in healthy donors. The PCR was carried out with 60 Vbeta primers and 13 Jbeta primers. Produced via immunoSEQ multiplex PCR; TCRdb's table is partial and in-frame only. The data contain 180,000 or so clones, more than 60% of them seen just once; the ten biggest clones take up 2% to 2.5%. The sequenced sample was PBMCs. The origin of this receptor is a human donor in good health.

CDR3 in DNA: TGTGCCAGCAGCCGAGGACAGACCACGGGGGAGCAGTACTTC. Its translation: CASSRGQTTGEQYF. The V call is TRBV5-4, the J call TRBJ2-7, with D possibly being TRBD1 (6 bases). The CDR3 contains 14 residues. CDR1 SGHNT and CDR2 YYREEE come from the germline V gene (reference sequence). V lost 4 bases and J lost 7, with 18 bases in between.